Below, 26 T cell receptor beta chains from the same sample are listed, as sequenced in a study of T-cell reconstitution after alpha-beta-depleted transplantation in children. The library targeted TCRbeta and was prepared with unique molecular identifiers. TCRdb re-called the PCR reads through MiXCR, storing one row per CDR3 protein. The repertoire has 200,000 to 300,000 distinct CDR3 sequences, around 25% of them found once; the top ten carry roughly 5%. Material: PBMCs, mostly from graft donor cells, obtained 360 days after TCRalphabeta/CD19-depleted stem cell transplant. These receptors were taken from a female patient aged 2 to 10 who had a stem cell transplant for congenital amegakaryocytic thrombocytopenia, so the T cells may come from the graft donor.

The chain recombines TRBV28 with TRBJ1-1; D is undetermined. Germline V gives CDR1 MDHEN, CDR2 SYDVKM. Trimming took 5 bases from V and 3 from J, leaving 7 bases between them. The CDR3 has 12 amino acids. DNA for the CDR3: TGTGCCAGCAGTGGATTAGACACTGAAGCTTTCTTT. Protein sequence: CASSGLDTEAFF.

This clonotype was seen at least ten times. This rearrangement joins TRBV29-1 to TRBJ2-3, with TRBD1 matching 7 bases. This CDR3 comprises 13 residues. J was trimmed by 5 bases and V by 6 bases; bases with no gene match: 8. From germline, CDR1 is SQVTM and CDR2 ANQGSEA. This CDR3 reads CSVWDSMKDTQYF. In DNA form, the CDR3 reads TGCAGCGTGTGGGACAGCATGAAAGATACGCAGTATTTT.

In this sample, this clonotype turned up a few times. The genes are TRBV28 and TRBJ1-5; no firm D call. The CDR3 consists of 15 residues. With 2 bases removed from V and 3 bases from J, the gap between germline ends came to 11 bases. Germline V lookup: CDR1 MDHEN, CDR2 SYDVKM. Written as DNA, the CDR3 is TGTGCCAGCAGTTTAATGGGTCGGAACAATCAGCCCCAGCATTTT. Encoded protein: CASSLMGRNNQPQHF.

A few counts support this clonotype. The V gene is TRBV7-9, the J gene TRBJ2-2, with 13 bases identical to TRBD2. The V and J ends lost 3 bases and 5 bases, in that order; junction bases with no gene match: 0. Germline V gives CDR1 SEHNR, CDR2 FQNEAQ (reference sequence). The CDR3 totals 15 residues. CDR3: CASSLGLAGTGELFF. CDR3 coding DNA: TGTGCCAGCAGCTTGGGACTAGCGGGGACCGGGGAGCTGTTTTTT.

The rearrangement joins TRBV25-1 to TRBJ2-1; 10 bases are shared with TRBD2. The V segment lost 4 bases and the J segment 9 bases; nucleotides outside the gene matches: 6. The germline V gene has CDR1 MGHDK and CDR2 SYGVNS. The CDR3 totals 14 residues. The CDR3 nucleotides are TGTGCCAGCAGTGGAGCGGGAGGGCCGCGTGAGCAGTTCTTC. This sequence encodes CASSGAGGPREQFF. Together with reference TRBV25-1 and TRBJ2-1, the CDR3 gives the full variable domain: EADIYQTPRYLVIGTGKKITLECSQTMGHDKMYWYQQDPGMELHLIHYSYGVNSTEKGDLSSESTVSRIRTEHFPLTLESARPSHTSQYLCASSGAGGPREQFFGPGTRLTVL.

This clonotype has more than one count but fewer than ten. The gene calls are TRBV3-1 and TRBJ2-5; 11 bases are shared with TRBD1. V lost 5 bases to trimming and J lost 5 bases; unmatched junction nucleotides: 4. From germline, CDR1 is LGHDT and CDR2 YNNKEL (reference sequence). This CDR3 has 14 amino acids. CDR3 sequence (DNA): TGTGCCAGCAGCGCCCGGACAGGGGGCGAGACCCAGTACTTC. Translated, it gives CASSARTGGETQYF.

The rearrangement joins TRBV29-1 to TRBJ2-1; TRBD1 aligns across 10 bases. The CDR3 covers 13 residues. Germline CDR1 SQVTM, CDR2 ANQGSEA. DNA for the CDR3: TGCAGAGCGGGGACAGGGGTTGACAATGAGCAGTTCTTC. The encoded protein is CRAGTGVDNEQFF.

This clonotype came up a few times. The CDR3 protein is CASSYRGTGISSNQPQHF. Written as DNA, the CDR3 is TGTGCCAGCAGTTACCGGGGGACAGGGATCTCTAGCAATCAGCCCCAGCATTTT. This chain joins TRBV6-2 or TRBV6-3 and TRBJ1-5, with 9 bases aligning to TRBD1. V was pared by 2 bases and J by 0 bases, with 8 bases of the junction left unmatched. The germline V gene encodes CDR1 MNHEY and CDR2 SVGEGT. The CDR3 runs to 18 residues.

The chain combines TRBV5-1 with TRBJ2-2, with 7 bases lining up with TRBD2. The CDR3 loop spans 15 amino acids. The germline V gene has CDR1 SGHRS and CDR2 YFSETQ. Trimming removed 0 bases from V and 6 bases from J; junction bases left unmatched: 5. The CDR3 reads CASSLAPGRAGELFF. The CDR3 DNA reads TGCGCCAGCAGCTTGGCTCCAGGGAGGGCCGGGGAGCTGTTTTTT.

This chain links TRBV11-1 with TRBJ1-2; TRBD1 is a possible D gene (6 bases). Per germline, CDR1 SGHAT and CDR2 FQDESV (reference sequence). The V gene lost 0 bases and the J gene lost 14 bases, with 16 bases spanning the gap. The CDR3 consists of 13 residues. The CDR3 here is CASSLAGTRERTF. Here the CDR3 DNA reads TGTGCCAGCAGCTTAGCGGGGACAAGGGAAAGGACCTTC.

This clonotype appeared a few times. The V call is TRBV25-1, the J call TRBJ1-2; tentatively, D is TRBD1 (5 bases). Germline CDR1 MGHDK, CDR2 SYGVNS. With 3 bases removed from V and 5 bases from J, the gap between germline ends came to 16 bases. The CDR3 spans 15 residues. CDR3 DNA: TGTGCCAGCAGTGATTCCCAGGGTTTGGAGTATGGCTACACCTTC. This sequence encodes CASSDSQGLEYGYTF.

V is TRBV20-1 and J is TRBJ2-2; the D gene is possibly TRBD2 (6 bases). The CDR3 runs to 16 residues. Germline V lookup: CDR1 DFQATT, CDR2 SNEGSKA (reference sequence). Trimming removed 1 base from V and 2 bases from J, with 14 bases in between. Here the CDR3 DNA reads TGCAGTGCTAGAGTGGAACTAGCCGACAACACCGGGGAGCTGTTTTTT. The encoded protein is CSARVELADNTGELFF.

The rearrangement joins TRBV12-3 or TRBV12-4 to TRBJ2-1; D may be TRBD1 (6 bases). The CDR3 spans 15 residues. V was pared by 4 bases and J by 2 bases, with 12 bases between. Written as DNA, the CDR3 is TGTGCCAGCAGTTCACCGGGACAAACCTACAATGAGCAGTTCTTC. Encoded protein: CASSSPGQTYNEQFF.

This clonotype was found a few times. This sequence joins TRBV20-1 and TRBJ1-6, with D hard to call. The CDR3 runs to 15 residues. CDR1 is DFQATT and CDR2 is SNEGSKA in the germline V gene (reference sequence). Trimming removed 0 bases from V and 2 bases from J, with 8 bases in between. The CDR3 loop reads CSARDLGTYNSPLHF. CDR3 DNA: TGCAGTGCTAGAGATCTGGGGACCTATAATTCACCCCTCCACTTT.

This clonotype was picked up a small number of times. The J gene is TRBJ2-2, the V gene TRBV5-1; the match to TRBD2 covers 9 bases. Germline CDR1 is SGHRS and CDR2 is YFSETQ. The CDR3 runs 17 residues. The J segment lost 7 bases and the V segment lost 4 bases, leaving 14 bases of the junction unmatched. In nucleotides, the CDR3 is TGCGCCAGCAGCCCCCTTTCTGCGGGAGGGCCGAACGGGGAGCTGTTTTTT. The encoded protein is CASSPLSAGGPNGELFF.

This sequence joins TRBV12-3 or TRBV12-4 and TRBJ2-2, with a possible D match to TRBD1 (6 bases). V shed 4 bases and J shed 4 bases, with 19 bases lying between them. CDR3 length: 17 amino acids. This CDR3 is CASSSQTGFRGTGELFF. CDR3 in DNA: TGTGCCAGCAGTTCGCAAACAGGGTTCCGGGGCACCGGGGAGCTGTTTTTT.

The rearrangement links TRBV3-1 to TRBJ2-7; 7 bases align to TRBD2. CDR1 and CDR2 (germline): LGHDT, YNNKEL (reference sequence). The CDR3 has 15 amino acids. The junction had 7 bases not matched to a gene; V was cut back by 4 bases and J by 1 base. CDR3 residues: CASSPEPSGSYEQYF. In DNA form, the CDR3 reads TGTGCCAGCAGCCCGGAACCTAGCGGATCCTACGAGCAGTACTTC.

Only a few counts were recorded for this clonotype. This chain joins TRBV6-1 and TRBJ1-1; D remains ambiguous. This CDR3 comprises 14 residues. V was trimmed by 5 bases and J by 1 base, leaving 11 bases between them. Germline values: CDR1 MNHNS, CDR2 SASEGT. The CDR3 sequence is CASSPRAENTEAFF. The CDR3 nucleotides are TGTGCCAGCAGTCCCCGGGCAGAGAACACTGAAGCTTTCTTT.

This clonotype was counted at least ten times. The chain has TRBV20-1 and TRBJ2-7, with D unclear. The CDR3 has 14 amino acids. Germline loops: CDR1 DFQATT, CDR2 SNEGSKA (reference sequence). Trimming took 3 bases from V and 0 from J, leaving 12 bases between them. Here the CDR3 DNA reads TGCAGTGCTAGCGGCGACCCCAACTCCTACGAGCAGTACTTC. This codes for CSASGDPNSYEQYF.

This rearrangement joins TRBV10-2 to TRBJ1-4; possibly TRBD1 for D (5 bases). Germline V lookup: CDR1 WSHSY, CDR2 SAAADI. CDR3 size: 16 residues. The V end lost 0 bases, the J end lost 6 bases, and 14 bases lay between the germline ends. Here the CDR3 DNA reads TGCGCCAGCAGTGAGTCGAATTCAGGGTACGATGAAAAACTGTTTTTT. This codes for CASSESNSGYDEKLFF.

DNA for the CDR3: TGTGCCAGCAGCTTAGCTCCCCAAGAGACCCAGTACTTC. Protein: CASSLAPQETQYF. V and J are TRBV5-4 and TRBJ2-5; D remains ambiguous. Germline-derived CDR1 and CDR2 are SGHNT and YYREEE (reference sequence). This CDR3 region has 13 residues. V was cut by 2 bases and J by 1 base, with 6 bases left in between.

This clonotype showed up just a few times. CDR3 sequence (DNA): TGCAGTGCGTGGACTAGCCTATCTCATGAGACCCAGTACTTC. Its protein product is CSAWTSLSHETQYF. V and J are TRBV20-1 and TRBJ2-5, with TRBD2 identical over 8 bases. Germline V gene data show CDR1 as DFQATT and CDR2 as SNEGSKA (reference sequence). V lost 6 bases, J lost 5 bases, and 11 bases stayed unmatched. CDR3 size: 14 residues.

The chain combines TRBV12-3 or TRBV12-4 with TRBJ1-5, with unresolved D. Between the trimmed V and J ends, which lost 5 bases and 5 bases, there was a span of 19 bases. The CDR3 totals 16 residues. The CDR3 reads CASSNIVGPSDQPQHF. In nucleotides, the CDR3 is TGTGCCAGCAGTAATATAGTGGGCCCCTCGGATCAGCCCCAGCATTTT.

This chain uses TRBV4-2 with TRBJ2-7, with 11 nucleotides matching TRBD2. Trimming took 1 base from V and 9 from J; bases not matched to a gene: 11. In germline, CDR1 is LGHNA, CDR2 YNFKEQ. The CDR3 runs to 16 residues. In DNA, the CDR3 is TGTGCCAGCAGCCAAGCGGGAGGGACTAGCGGTTCGGGGCAGTACTTC. Residues: CASSQAGGTSGSGQYF.

The rearrangement joins TRBV11-2 to TRBJ2-7, with D possibly called TRBD1 or TRBD2 (6 bases each). V lost 0 bases and J lost 3, with 15 bases in between. This CDR3 has 16 amino acids. The V gene's germline CDR1 is SGHAT and CDR2 FQNNGV. In DNA form, the CDR3 reads TGTGCCAGCAGCTTAGATTCCGGGGGCGCCCTCTACGAGCAGTACTTC. It encodes CASSLDSGGALYEQYF.

The chain joins TRBV24-1 to TRBJ2-5, with 7 bases lining up with TRBD1. Trimming at V came to 3 bases and at J to 7 bases, leaving 13 bases not matched to a gene. Per germline, CDR1 KGHDR and CDR2 SFDVKD. CDR3 size: 16 residues. The CDR3: CATSDKGQEASGTQYF. The CDR3 DNA reads TGTGCCACCAGTGATAAAGGACAGGAGGCCTCTGGGACCCAGTACTTC.